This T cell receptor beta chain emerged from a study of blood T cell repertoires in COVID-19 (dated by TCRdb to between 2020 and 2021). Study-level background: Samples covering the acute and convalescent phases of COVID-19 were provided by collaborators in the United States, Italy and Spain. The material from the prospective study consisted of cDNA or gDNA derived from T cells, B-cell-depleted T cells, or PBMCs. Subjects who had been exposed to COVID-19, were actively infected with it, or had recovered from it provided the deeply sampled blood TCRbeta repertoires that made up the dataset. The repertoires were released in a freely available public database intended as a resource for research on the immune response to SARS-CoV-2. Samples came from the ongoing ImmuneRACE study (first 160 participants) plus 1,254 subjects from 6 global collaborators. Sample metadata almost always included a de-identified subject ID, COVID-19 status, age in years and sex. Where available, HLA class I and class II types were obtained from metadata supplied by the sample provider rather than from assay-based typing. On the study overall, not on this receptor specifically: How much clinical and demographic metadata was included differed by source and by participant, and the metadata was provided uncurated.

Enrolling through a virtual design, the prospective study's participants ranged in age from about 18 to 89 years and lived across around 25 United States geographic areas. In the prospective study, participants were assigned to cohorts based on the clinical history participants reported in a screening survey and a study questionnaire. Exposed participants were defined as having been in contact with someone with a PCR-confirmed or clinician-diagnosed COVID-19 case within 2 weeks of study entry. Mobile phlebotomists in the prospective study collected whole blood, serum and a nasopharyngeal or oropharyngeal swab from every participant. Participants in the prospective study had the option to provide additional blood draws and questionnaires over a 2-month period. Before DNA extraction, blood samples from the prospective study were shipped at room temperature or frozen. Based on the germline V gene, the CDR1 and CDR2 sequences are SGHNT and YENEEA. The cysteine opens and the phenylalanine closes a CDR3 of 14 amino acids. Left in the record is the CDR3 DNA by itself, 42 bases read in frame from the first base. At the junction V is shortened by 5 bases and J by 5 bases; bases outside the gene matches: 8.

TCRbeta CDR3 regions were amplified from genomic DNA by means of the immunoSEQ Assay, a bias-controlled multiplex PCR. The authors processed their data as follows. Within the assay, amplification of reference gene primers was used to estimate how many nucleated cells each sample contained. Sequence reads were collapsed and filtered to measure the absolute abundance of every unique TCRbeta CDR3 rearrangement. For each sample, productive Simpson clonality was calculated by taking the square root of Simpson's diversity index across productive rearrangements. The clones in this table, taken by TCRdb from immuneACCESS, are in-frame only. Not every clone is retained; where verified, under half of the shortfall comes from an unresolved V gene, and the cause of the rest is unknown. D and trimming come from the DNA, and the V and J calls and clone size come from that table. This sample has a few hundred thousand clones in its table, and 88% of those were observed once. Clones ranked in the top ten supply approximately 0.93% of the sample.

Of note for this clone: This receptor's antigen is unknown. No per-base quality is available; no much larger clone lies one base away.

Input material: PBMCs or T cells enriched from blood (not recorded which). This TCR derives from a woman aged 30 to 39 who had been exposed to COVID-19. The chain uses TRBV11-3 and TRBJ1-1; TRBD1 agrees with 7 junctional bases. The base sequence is TGTGCCAGCAGCCCGCGGACAGGTGTTACTGAAGCTTTCTTT. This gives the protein CASSPRTGVTEAFF.